This TCR beta chain was obtained from a study of cytomegalovirus exposure and HLA in healthy donors. The CDR3 spans 16 residues. Germline assignment: CDR1 SGHDN and CDR2 FVKESK. Trimming cost V 3 bases and J 6 bases, with 17 bases left between them. A multiplex PCR was run with 60 Vbeta primers and 13 Jbeta primers. The data were produced by immunoSEQ multiplex PCR, yet TCRdb's version contains in-frame clones alone and is incomplete. The data show about 130,000 clones, and the top ten clones hold approximately 1.8%. The V gene is TRBV14, the J gene TRBJ2-2; weak D call: TRBD2 (5 bases). This TCR came from a man younger than 35 in good health and CMV-seronegative. The source material was PBMCs. As DNA, the CDR3 is TGTGCCAGCAGCCACACACCGGGGTTAGTCTCCGGGGAGCTGTTTTTT. It translates to CASSHTPGLVSGELFF. Variable domain in full (rest from reference TRBV14 and TRBJ2-2): EAGVTQFPSHSVIEKGQTVTLRCDPISGHDNLYWYRRVMGKEIKFLLHFVKESKQDESGMPNNRFLAERTGGTYSTLKVQPAELEDSGVYFCASSHTPGLVSGELFFGEGSRLTVL.